This T cell receptor (beta chain) was identified during a study of CD8 T cells in Susac syndrome. Reverse transcription used about 0.45 to 1 ug RNA and random hexamers. TCR beta CDR3 was amplified by immunoSEQ covering 54 Vbeta and 13 Jbeta. TCRdb reprocessed the immunoSEQ multiplex PCR reads with MiXCR, giving one entry per CDR3 protein. The table has 150,000 or so distinct CDR3 sequences, about 94% seen once. The J segment lost 6 bases and the V segment lost 6 bases, leaving 8 bases of the junction unmatched. The CDR3 is made up of 17 amino acids. This clonotype was counted a single time. The chain combines TRBV12-3 or TRBV12-4 with TRBJ2-1; 16 bases are a match to TRBD2. Input material: CD8+ T cells from PBMCs. The TCR was taken from a human donor with multiple sclerosis. DNA of the CDR3: TGTGCCAGCAGGGACGGGACTAGCGGGGGGGCCGGCAATGAGCAGTTCTTC. It yields the protein CASRDGTSGGAGNEQFF.